A single sample gave rise to the 25 T cell receptor beta chains below, sequenced in a study of blood T cell repertoires in COVID-19. The repertoire was sequenced with immunoSEQ multiplex PCR; TCRdb's copy has only in-frame clones and lacks some. The profile shows under 300,000 clones, 70% to 90% of them singletons. Sequenced input: peripheral blood. These TCRs come from a woman aged 25-40 years with active or convalescent COVID-19.

The chain is built from TRBV2 and TRBJ1-2; D possibly corresponds to TRBD1 (6 bases). The V gene's germline CDR1 is SNHLY and CDR2 FYNNEI. This CDR3 spans 13 amino acids. Trimming removed 1 base at V and 8 bases at J, with 11 bases between. The CDR3 sequence: CASSEGRGQGYTF. Written as DNA, the CDR3 is TGTGCCAGCAGTGAAGGCAGGGGTCAAGGCTACACCTTC.

This clone has a handful of counts. This chain links TRBV9 with TRBJ1-5; 10 positions match TRBD1. The CDR3 totals 14 residues. Germline lookup yields CDR1 SGDLS and CDR2 YYNGEE. The ends lost 3 bases at V and 5 bases at J; junction bases unmatched: 2. The CDR3 DNA follows: TGTGCCAGCAGCGCCGGGACAGGGGATCAGCCCCAGCATTTT. Protein product: CASSAGTGDQPQHF.

The CDR3 DNA sequence: TGCGCCAGCAGCTTGGGGGCCGCGGGGGGGCCCTACGAGCAGTACTTC. The encoded protein is CASSLGAAGGPYEQYF. V usage is TRBV5-1 and J usage is TRBJ2-7; 9 bases fit TRBD2. Trimming removed 0 bases from V and 2 bases from J; junction bases left unmatched: 6. Germline CDR1 and CDR2: SGHRS and YFSETQ. The CDR3 has 16 amino acids.

This clone was seen only once. This chain connects TRBV15 to TRBJ1-5; D perhaps matches TRBD1 (6 bases). V was clipped by 3 bases and J by 7 bases, with 10 bases between them. From germline, CDR1 is LNHNV and CDR2 YYDKDF (reference sequence). The CDR3 length is 13 residues. The CDR3 loop is CATSRDRVQPQHF. CDR3 bases: TGTGCCACCAGCAGGGACAGAGTGCAGCCCCAGCATTTT.

The V gene is TRBV10-3, the J gene TRBJ2-7; 7 positions match TRBD1. Germline trimming cut 3 bases from V and 5 bases from J; bases unmatched to any gene: 7. Germline V lookup: CDR1 ENHRY, CDR2 SYGVKD. The CDR3 sequence is 14 residues long. The CDR3 DNA follows: TGTGCCATCAGTGACGACAGGGAACTAAACGAGCAGTACTTC. Its protein product is CAISDDRELNEQYF.

V usage is TRBV6-5 and J usage is TRBJ1-5; D is unclear. Deletions cut 5 bases from V and 0 bases from J, with 8 bases between. CDR3 length equals 14 residues. Germline lookup yields CDR1 MNHEY and CDR2 SVGAGI. Here the CDR3 DNA reads TGTGCCAGCAGTCCCCAGTCTAGCAATCAGCCCCAGCATTTT. Translated, it gives CASSPQSSNQPQHF.

The V gene is TRBV28, the J gene TRBJ2-5, with a possible D match to TRBD2 (5 bases). Germline CDR1 is MDHEN and CDR2 is SYDVKM. The V gene lost 3 bases and the J gene lost 4 bases, with 15 bases spanning the gap. CDR3 length: 15 residues. CDR3 in amino acids: CASSFPGIGGETQYF. CDR3 in DNA: TGTGCCAGCAGTTTTCCGGGCATTGGAGGAGAGACCCAGTACTTC.

This clone turned up a few times. The chain links TRBV6-5 to TRBJ2-7, with D tentatively TRBD1 (6 bases). This CDR3 is built from 16 residues. CDR1 is MNHEY and CDR2 is SVGAGI in the germline V gene. Trimming stripped 0 bases from V and 3 bases from J, with 15 bases between. The CDR3 protein is CASSYSGSGGLYEQYF. As DNA, the CDR3 is TGTGCCAGCAGTTACTCGGGCTCTGGGGGCCTCTACGAGCAGTACTTC.

The V call is TRBV27, the J call TRBJ1-6; D call uncertain. V was cut by 0 bases and J by 14 bases, with 11 bases left in between. The CDR3 totals 13 residues. CDR1 MNHEY and CDR2 SMNVEV come from the germline V gene (reference sequence). The CDR3 DNA reads as TGTGCCAGCAGTTTATCTCTGACAAGGACCCTCCACTTT. This translates into CASSLSLTRTLHF.

The CDR3 loop is CASSSRQGGTTGYGYTF. Here the CDR3 DNA reads TGTGCCAGCAGTTCCCGACAGGGAGGCACGACCGGGTATGGCTACACCTTC. The rearrangement links TRBV27 to TRBJ1-2; 7 nucleotides align to TRBD1. V was clipped by 4 bases and J by 5 bases; unmatched bases: 16. The CDR3 sequence is 17 residues long. Germline V gives CDR1 MNHEY, CDR2 SMNVEV (reference sequence).

Here the CDR3 reads CASSVGTGKGTTEAFF. The CDR3 DNA is TGTGCCAGCAGCGTTGGGACAGGCAAGGGGACAACTGAAGCTTTCTTT. V gene TRBV5-8 combines with J gene TRBJ1-1, with 8 bases lining up with TRBD1. The CDR3 runs 16 residues. CDR1 and CDR2 from the germline V gene are SGHTS and YDEGEE. V dropped 4 bases and J dropped 5; count of bases not matched to a gene: 13.

For this clone: Different DNA sequences within this sample yield the same CDR3. V usage is TRBV28 and J usage is TRBJ1-6; 8 positions match TRBD1. The germline V gene has CDR1 MDHEN and CDR2 SYDVKM. The J segment lost 5 bases and the V segment lost 3 bases, leaving 3 bases of the junction unmatched. This CDR3 comprises 15 residues. The CDR3: CASSLRDRNNSPLHF. In DNA, the CDR3 is TGTGCCAGCAGTTTGAGGGACAGGAATAATTCACCCCTCCACTTT.

This CDR3 reads CASSLKAGEETQYF. For the CDR3, the DNA is TGTGCCAGCAGTTTAAAGGCGGGGGAAGAGACCCAGTACTTC. The chain is built from TRBV27 and TRBJ2-5; TRBD2 matches at 7 bases. Per germline, CDR1 MNHEY and CDR2 SMNVEV (reference sequence). Germline trimming cut 2 bases from V and 3 bases from J; bases unmatched to any gene: 3. This CDR3 region has 14 residues.

This chain uses TRBV7-2 with TRBJ1-2, with 7 bases matching TRBD1. With V trimmed by 4 bases and J by 0 bases, 5 bases remained unmatched. CDR3 size: 15 residues. Germline assignment: CDR1 SGHTA and CDR2 FQGNSA. The CDR3 spells CASSSYTGANYGYTF. CDR3 DNA sequence: TGTGCCAGCAGCTCATATACAGGGGCTAACTATGGCTACACCTTC.

This chain uses TRBV5-4 with TRBJ1-3; 12 positions match TRBD1. Trimming removed 2 bases from V and 1 base from J; junction bases left unmatched: 4. The CDR3 length is 17 residues. The V gene's germline CDR1 is SGHNT and CDR2 YYREEE (reference sequence). CDR3 residues: CASSLPGQGASGNTIYF. CDR3 DNA: TGTGCCAGCAGCTTACCGGGACAGGGGGCTTCTGGAAACACCATATATTTT.

This chain joins TRBV27 and TRBJ1-5; no reliable D call. Germline V gene lookup returns CDR1 MNHEY and CDR2 SMNVEV (reference sequence). CDR3 length: 15 residues. The V gene lost 5 bases and the J gene lost 2 bases, with 13 bases spanning the gap. Here the CDR3 reads CASSPRRAGNQPQHF. In nucleotides, the CDR3 is TGTGCCAGCAGTCCGAGGAGGGCCGGCAATCAGCCCCAGCATTTT.

V gene TRBV5-1 combines with J gene TRBJ2-5; 10 nucleotides agree with TRBD1. CDR3 length: 15 residues. Germline assignment: CDR1 SGHRS and CDR2 YFSETQ. V lost 4 bases and J lost 5; bases outside the gene matches: 8. DNA for the CDR3: TGCGCCAGCAGCCCCGGGACAGGGGACGGGGAGACCCAGTACTTC. It codes for CASSPGTGDGETQYF.

This clone was found a few times. The chain combines TRBV7-9 with TRBJ1-2; 9 positions match TRBD1. The CDR3 length is 16 residues. V lost 0 bases, J lost 8 bases, and 10 bases stayed unmatched. In germline, CDR1 is SEHNR, CDR2 FQNEAQ (reference sequence). The CDR3 reads CASSLAYRDRAFGYTF. The CDR3 nucleotides read TGTGCCAGCAGCTTAGCCTACCGGGACAGGGCCTTCGGCTACACCTTC.

The sample holds one count of this clone. The V and J genes are TRBV5-1 and TRBJ2-4; 7 bases match TRBD1. Germline lookup yields CDR1 SGHRS and CDR2 YFSETQ. This CDR3 has 14 amino acids. The junction had 6 bases not matched to a gene; V was cut back by 3 bases and J by 6 bases. The CDR3 loop reads CASSSGTVGNIQYF. Written as DNA, the CDR3 is TGCGCCAGCAGCTCCGGGACAGTGGGAAACATTCAGTACTTC.

The chain links TRBV9 to TRBJ1-2; D remains ambiguous. This CDR3 is 14 amino acids long. CDR1 SGDLS and CDR2 YYNGEE come from the germline V gene. Trimming took 1 base from V and 7 from J, leaving 14 bases between them. The CDR3 spells CASSVNFENSGYTF. The DNA of the CDR3 is TGTGCCAGCAGCGTAAATTTTGAAAACAGTGGCTACACCTTC.

The chain is built from TRBV7-2 and TRBJ2-1; 11 bases fit TRBD2. The V gene's germline CDR1 is SGHTA and CDR2 FQGNSA. Germline trimming cut 5 bases from V and 3 bases from J; bases unmatched to any gene: 6. The CDR3 has 16 residues. CDR3 sequence: CASSPPGLAGYNEQFF. The CDR3 DNA sequence: TGTGCCAGCAGCCCCCCTGGACTAGCGGGCTACAATGAGCAGTTCTTC.

This clone was recorded a few times. The rearrangement links TRBV7-9 to TRBJ1-2; D is perhaps TRBD1 (6 bases). The V gene's germline CDR1 is SEHNR and CDR2 FQNEAQ (reference sequence). The CDR3 length is 13 residues. Trimming cost V 5 bases and J 2 bases, with 9 bases left between them. CDR3 coding DNA: TGTGCCAGCAGCGATGGACAGAACTATGGCTACACCTTC. Translating gives CASSDGQNYGYTF.

The count of this clone is one. This chain joins TRBV5-6 and TRBJ1-2, with D unresolved. This CDR3 has 16 amino acids. Trimming removed 0 bases at V and 0 bases at J, with 12 bases between. Germline lookup yields CDR1 SGHDT and CDR2 YYEEEE. CDR3 amino acids: CASSLAMEGANYGYTF. CDR3 coding DNA: TGTGCCAGCAGCTTGGCCATGGAGGGAGCTAACTATGGCTACACCTTC.

V is TRBV5-1 and J is TRBJ1-2; D remains ambiguous. The CDR3 runs 12 residues. Trimming took 7 bases from V and 7 from J, leaving 14 bases between them. Germline loops: CDR1 SGHRS, CDR2 YFSETQ. CDR3 DNA: TGCGCCAGCTACGAAAGGGAGGCTGGCTACACCTTC. Residues: CASYEREAGYTF.

The V gene is TRBV18, the J gene TRBJ1-3, with 8 nucleotides matching TRBD1. Germline V CDR1 and CDR2: KGHSH, LQKENI. The trim removed 0 bases at V and 0 bases at J, leaving 4 bases unmatched. CDR3 length: 17 amino acids. CDR3 sequence: CASSPPSGGLSGNTIYF. CDR3 nucleotides: TGTGCCAGCTCACCACCATCAGGGGGCCTCTCTGGAAACACCATATATTTT.